This record covers a single T cell receptor (beta chain). Its antigen is still unknown. Per-base qualities were not stored, and no clone one base away is much larger. This sample is drawn from a study of radiation and T cells in renal cell carcinoma (dated by TCRdb to the early 2020s). The study in broad terms: Samples came from a clinical trial, in which primary renal cell carcinomas received 15 Gy stereotactic body radiation therapy followed by nephrectomy 4 weeks later. A total of 4 million to 5 million unique CDR3 nucleotide sequences, encoding some 2,700,000 unique CDR3 amino acid sequences, were found across all 50 or so samples. In total, 50 to 55 samples, comprising some 25 tumors and roughly 27 peripheral blood samples, were subjected to TCR beta sequencing. General conclusions and limits of the study: In blood, the top tumor clonotypes increased from baseline to 2 weeks after radiation and then shrank by 4 weeks, which suggests a temporary expansion of tumor-resident clones. With a single-armed trial design, the study had no way to address how radiation dose or scheduling affects the TCR repertoire. Because no pretreatment tumor biopsies were available, whether clonotypes were present in the tumor at baseline could not be determined. Tracking of blood repertoire dynamics stopped at three to four weeks after treatment, with no follow-up past that point.

The time point label for this specimen denotes: blood 2 weeks post-SBRT. Read against the paper, the sample's treatment or condition label means: 15 Gy SBRT to primary tumor, nephrectomy 4 weeks later. To follow tumor-enriched clonotypes, peripheral blood was collected serially from radiation-treated patients at baseline and again at 2 weeks and 4 weeks after SBRT. Every patient's renal cell carcinoma showed clear cell pathology. Genomic DNA for TCR sequencing was prepared using the QIAamp DNA Blood Mini Kit (Qiagen). The analyses included only samples that passed all quality control checks. TCR beta libraries were generated from genomic DNA with the immunoSEQ kit, following the manufacturer's recommendations. To prepare the libraries, a first multiplex PCR with proprietary primers was run, followed by a second PCR that added unique barcodes, and a bead cleanup was done after each round. A kit-provided positive control reaction and a negative control reaction were included in every sample batch. The final libraries underwent checking on an Agilent 4200 TapeStation D1000 ScreenTape, volumetric pooling, and quantification by qPCR. An Illumina NextSeq500 fitted with a MidOutput 150-cycle cartridge performed the sequencing, running 156 Read1 cycles and 15 Index1 cycles with the kit's custom primers. The pooled library was loaded at roughly 0.92 pM with a roughly 20% PhiX control spike-in. The published analysis was carried out like this. Vendor-processed data were analyzed in R, and a clonotype was defined as all T cells sharing the same CDR3 nucleotide sequence. For clone abundance analyses, frequencies were normalized to the 10,000 most abundant clones per sample. Public T cell clones, averaging fewer than five per sample, were removed before analysis. A difference in abundance of at least 32-fold between compartments was used to define tumor-enriched and baseline blood-enriched clonotypes. A beta-binomial differential abundance model was applied to find clonotypes that expanded or contracted between blood time points. Tumor-blood repertoire similarity was measured with the Baroni-Urbani and Buser coefficient, and groups were compared using two-tailed Wilcoxon tests in R. TCRdb stores this immuneACCESS table with in-frame sequences only. Part of the clones is absent; in the studies checked, under half of the shortfall reflects unresolved V genes, and no reason is known for the rest. The V and J calls and clone size are taken from that table; D and trimming were inferred from the DNA. The sample includes 95,000 to 150,000 clones, with around 85% observed a single time. Together, the top ten hold 5.8% of the sample.

At the junction V is shortened by 0 bases and J by 5 bases, with 14 bases in between. CDR1 LGHNA and CDR2 YNFKEQ are derived from the germline V gene. From its cysteine to its phenylalanine, the CDR3 spans 16 amino acids. The kept DNA is CDR3 alone, 48 bases in frame from the first base. Sequencing used blood, obtained from a patient whose treatment included radiotherapy and nephrectomy. This chain is built from TRBV4-2 and TRBJ1-5, with the D gene uncertain. The receptor was isolated from a man aged 50-59 years with renal cell carcinoma. This receptor has the CDR3 CASSQDRYSTYQPQHF. The nucleotide sequence reads as follows: TGTGCCAGCAGCCAAGATAGGTACAGTACATATCAGCCCCAGCATTTT.